A selection of T cell receptor beta chains follows, all from one sample in a study of blood T cell repertoires in COVID-19. Assay: immunoSEQ multiplex PCR; the TCRdb copy retains only in-frame clones and omits some. The sample gives 130,000 or so clones, around 79% of which show up once; less than 5% is in the top ten. The source material was peripheral blood. The receptors here all came from a woman between 65 and 79 years old with COVID-19, enrolled during active disease. The CDR3 runs from the conserved cysteine through the conserved F or W. Fields, in order: D gene, clone size, J gene, V gene, CDR3 DNA, CDR3 protein. The D gene is left open where the match is weak. Some rows mark clone size as missing; the rest say once, few, many or name a class of expanded clone.

TRBD2	few	TRBJ2-2	TRBV11-2	TGTGCCAGCAGCTTAGGGGGGGGTGACACCGGGGAGCTGTTTTTT	CASSLGGGDTGELFF
NA	NA	TRBJ2-5	TRBV7-2	TGTGCCAGCAGCCCAGAGGGTTCCTCCCCTAGGACCCAGTACTTC	CASSPEGSSPRTQYF
NA	NA	TRBJ1-2	TRBV28	TGTGCCAGCAGTTCGATCGGTCTCGGCTATGGCTACACCTTC	CASSSIGLGYGYTF
TRBD1	NA	TRBJ2-7	TRBV5-1	TGCGCCAGCAGCTTGGCTGGGATGGACAGGCGTACCTACGAGCAGTACTTC	CASSLAGMDRRTYEQYF
NA	NA	TRBJ1-2	TRBV3-1/TRBV3-2	TGTGCCAGCAGCCAGGGGGCCGTGGGGGCCTATGGCTACACCTTC	CASSQGAVGAYGYTF
TRBD1	NA	TRBJ1-2	TRBV5-6	TGTGCCAGCAGCTTGCCGGGACAGGCATATGGCTACACCTTC	CASSLPGQAYGYTF
NA	NA	TRBJ1-6	TRBV7-2	TGTGCCAGCACATTGGGAGCTAATTCACCCCTCCACTTT	CASTLGANSPLHF
NA	NA	TRBJ1-4	TRBV12-5	TGTGCTAGGGAACACTATACCCCTAATGAAAAACTGTTTTTT	CAREHYTPNEKLFF
NA	NA	TRBJ2-5	TRBV20-1	TGCAGTGCTAGTAAACCCACATTACAAACGGAGACCCAGTACTTC	CSASKPTLQTETQYF
TRBD1	NA	TRBJ1-2	TRBV7-2	TGTGCCAGCAGCCCAGGGACAGGAGGACGGTCTAACTATGGCTACACCTTC	CASSPGTGGRSNYGYTF
TRBD1	NA	TRBJ1-2	TRBV2	TGTGCCAGCAGCCCCGGGACAGGGGGGCATGGCTACACCTTC	CASSPGTGGHGYTF
TRBD2	NA	TRBJ2-3	TRBV9	TGTGCCAGCAGCGGACTAGCGGGGGGGCGGGCCTCAGATACGCAGTATTTT	CASSGLAGGRASDTQYF
NA	NA	TRBJ1-6	TRBV6-2/TRBV6-3	TGTGCCAGCAGTTCCCCCGGGTCACCCCTCCACTTT	CASSSPGSPLHF
TRBD1	NA	TRBJ1-1	TRBV11-2	TGTGCCAGCAGCTTAGGACCTGCGACCCAGGGGGCGTTTGAAGCTTTCTTT	CASSLGPATQGAFEAFF
NA	NA	TRBJ1-1	TRBV14	TGTGCCAGCAGCCCATACACGATTAGGAGCACTGAAGCTTTCTTT	CASSPYTIRSTEAFF
TRBD1	NA	TRBJ1-5	TRBV19	TGTGCCAGTAGGCTTGGACAGGGCAATCAGCCCCAGCATTTT	CASRLGQGNQPQHF
NA	NA	TRBJ2-2	TRBV30	TGTGCCTGGAGTGTCGGTCTACCGAACACCGGGGAGCTGTTTTTT	CAWSVGLPNTGELFF
NA	few	TRBJ1-1	TRBV7-9	TGTGCCAGCAGCCTCCCGGGGGACTTCACTGAAGCTTTCTTT	CASSLPGDFTEAFF